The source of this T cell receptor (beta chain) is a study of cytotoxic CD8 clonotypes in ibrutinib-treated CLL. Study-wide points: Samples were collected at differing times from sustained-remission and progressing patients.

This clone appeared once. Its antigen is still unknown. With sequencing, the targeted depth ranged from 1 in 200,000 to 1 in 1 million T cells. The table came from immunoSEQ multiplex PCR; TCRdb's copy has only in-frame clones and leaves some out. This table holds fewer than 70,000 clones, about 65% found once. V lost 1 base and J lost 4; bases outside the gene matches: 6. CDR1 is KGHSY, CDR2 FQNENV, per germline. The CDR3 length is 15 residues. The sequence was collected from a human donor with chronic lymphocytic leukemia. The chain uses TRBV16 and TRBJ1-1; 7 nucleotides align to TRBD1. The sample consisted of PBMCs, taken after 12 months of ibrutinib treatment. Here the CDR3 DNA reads TGTGCCAGCAGCCAATTGACAGGGTCCGGCACTGAAGCTTTCTTT. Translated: CASSQLTGSGTEAFF.